This record covers a single TCR beta chain. Its antigen is still unknown. Measured with immunoSEQ multiplex PCR; TCRdb has only the in-frame clones, and not every one. The profile shows around 150,000 clones, around nine tenths of them singletons. This sample is drawn from a study of T cell responses to AZD1222 COVID-19 vaccine. Study-wide background: The study pooled second doses at about 4 or about 12 weeks. Study-level results: Clonal diversity was possibly underestimated, and white British individuals and females predominated among donors.

The CDR3 totals 14 residues. V lost 2 bases, J lost 7 bases, and 11 bases lay in between. CDR1 and CDR2 from the germline V gene are SGHAT and FQNNGV. Here the sequenced sample was peripheral blood, taken on day 0 of AZD1222 vaccination. The V call is TRBV11-2, the J call TRBJ1-4; D is perhaps TRBD1 (6 bases). The receptor was derived from an adult in good health. The CDR3: CASSLYRAGEKLFF. The CDR3 region has the DNA TGTGCCAGCAGCTTATACAGGGCTGGTGAAAAACTGTTTTTT.